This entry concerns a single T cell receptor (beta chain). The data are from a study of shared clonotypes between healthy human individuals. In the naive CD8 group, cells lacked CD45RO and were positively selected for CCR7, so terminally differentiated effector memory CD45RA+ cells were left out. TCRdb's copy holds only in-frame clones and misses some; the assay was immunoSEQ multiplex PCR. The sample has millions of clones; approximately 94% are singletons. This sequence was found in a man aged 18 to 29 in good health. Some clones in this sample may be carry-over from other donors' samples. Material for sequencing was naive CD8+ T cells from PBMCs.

For the CDR3, the DNA is TGTGCCAGCAGCCTCAGTAGAACAGGGGGCTTCTATGGCTACACCTTC. Translating gives CASSLSRTGGFYGYTF. The chain is built from TRBV14 and TRBJ1-2, with 9 bases lining up with TRBD1. Per the germline V gene, CDR1 is SGHDN and CDR2 is FVKESK. V lost 4 bases and J lost 4; bases outside the gene matches: 10. The CDR3 runs 16 residues.